This T cell receptor (beta chain) was sequenced in a study of blood T cell repertoires in COVID-19 (dated by TCRdb to the early 2020s). For the wider study: Collaborator samples came from the United States, Italy and Spain and covered acute and convalescent phases of COVID-19. The material from the prospective study consisted of cDNA or gDNA derived from T cells, B-cell-depleted T cells, or PBMCs. The dataset comprised deeply sampled blood TCRbeta repertoires from subjects exposed to, actively infected with, or recovered from COVID-19. The repertoires were released in a freely available public database meant as a resource for research on the immune response to SARS-CoV-2. The samples were drawn from two sources: the first 160 participants of the ongoing ImmuneRACE study, and 1,000 to 1,500 subjects contributed by 6 global collaborators. The sample metadata nearly always contained a de-identified subject ID, COVID-19 status, age in years and sex. Where available, HLA class I and class II types were obtained from metadata supplied by the sample provider rather than from assay-based typing. General findings and caveats noted by the study authors: How much clinical and demographic metadata was included differed by source and by participant, and the metadata was provided uncurated.

Whole blood was collected in K2EDTA tubes by collaborating institutions according to the institutions' own protocols. For TCRbeta analysis, collaborators shipped samples as frozen whole blood, isolated PBMCs, or DNA extracted from either of those sample types. The immunoSEQ Assay, a bias-controlled multiplex PCR, was used to amplify TCRbeta CDR3 regions from genomic DNA. As for how the authors treated the data: Nucleated cell counts per sample were estimated from amplification of reference gene primers within the assay. Sequence reads were collapsed and filtered to measure the absolute abundance of every unique TCRbeta CDR3 rearrangement. For each sample, productive Simpson clonality was calculated as the square root of Simpson's diversity index across productive rearrangements. In its TCRdb copy, this immuneACCESS table keeps in-frame sequences only and misses some clones. Where compared with another copy, unresolved V genes explain less than half of these, and the others have no known cause. The V and J calls and clone size were taken over from that table, and D and trimming were inferred from the DNA. For this sample there are over 75,000 clones; approximately 80% appear just once. The biggest ten clones account for 11% of the sample.

Points on this clone: The target of this receptor is not known. No much larger clonotype is one base removed from it; base qualities were not supplied.

The CDR3 holds 16 amino acids from the cysteine to the phenylalanine. Only the CDR3 DNA is retained, 48 bases long and in frame from the first base. From the germline V gene (reference sequence), CDR1 is DFQATT and CDR2 is SNEGSKA. Here V drops 3 bases and J drops 0 bases, and the junction holds 10 bases not matched to any gene. Recombination linked TRBV20-1 to TRBJ2-7; 8 bases in between match TRBD1. Sequencing used peripheral blood. This receptor was identified in an older man with acute or convalescent COVID-19. The CDR3: CSASASRDRISYEQYF. At the DNA level, the sequence is TGCAGTGCTAGTGCATCCCGGGACAGGATCTCCTACGAGCAGTACTTC.